The rows below give T cell receptor beta chains drawn from one sample of a study of T cell changes during pregnancy in multiple sclerosis. Assay used: immunoSEQ multiplex PCR; TCRdb lists only in-frame clones, some missing. Of over 40,000 clones in the sample, about 90% were seen once. This specimen was peripheral blood, taken in the first trimester of pregnancy. Receptors originate from a female donor in good health, enrolled as a control in a pregnancy study. Both conserved end residues are part of each CDR3. Fields, in order: D gene, clone size, V gene, J gene, CDR3 DNA, CDR3 protein. The D gene is left open where the match is weak. The size field is filled for only some rows; it gives once, few, many or a size class.

>TRBD1|.|TRBV18|TRBJ1-1
TGTGCCAGCTCACCACCTCTGGACAGGGGACCCGAAGCTTTCTTT
CASSPPLDRGPEAFF
>TRBD1|.|TRBV5-1|TRBJ2-1
TGCGCCAGCAGCTCGGGACAGGGGGCCTACAATGAGCAGTTCTTC
CASSSGQGAYNEQFF
>TRBD2|.|TRBV7-2|TRBJ2-1
TGTGCCAGCAGCTTAGTACCGAGGACTAGTCTAAGGGGTGAGCAGTTCTTC
CASSLVPRTSLRGEQFF
>TRBD2|.|TRBV4-2|TRBJ2-7
TGTGCCAGCAGCCGGGAACTAGCGGCGACCTACGAGCAGTACTTC
CASSRELAATYEQYF
>TRBD2|.|TRBV6-5|TRBJ2-1
TGTGCCAGCAGTTACCAGCGGGAGACTGAGCAGTTCTTC
CASSYQRETEQFF
>TRBD2|.|TRBV11-2|TRBJ2-6
TGTGCCAGCAGCTTAGGGCTAGCGGGGGGTACATCTGGGGCCAACGTCCTGACTTTC
CASSLGLAGGTSGANVLTF
>TRBD2|.|TRBV9|TRBJ2-5
TGTGCCAGCAGCGTCCTAGCGGGAGAGACCCAGTACTTC
CASSVLAGETQYF
>TRBD1|.|TRBV5-4|TRBJ2-1
TGTGCCAGCAGCCTAGGACAGGTAGGGGTAAATGAGCAGTTCTTC
CASSLGQVGVNEQFF
>TRBD1|few|TRBV27|TRBJ2-3
TGTGCCAGCGGGGACAGGAGGGCAAGCACAGATACGCAGTATTTT
CASGDRRASTDTQYF
>.|.|TRBV7-3|TRBJ1-2
TGTGCCAGCAGCTTAGACAGTGTCTATGGCTACACCTTC
CASSLDSVYGYTF
>TRBD2|.|TRBV2|TRBJ2-1
TGTGCCAGCAGTGGTGACCTAGAGCGGGAAGTCTACAATGAGCAGTTCTTC
CASSGDLEREVYNEQFF
>TRBD2|.|TRBV9|TRBJ2-3
TGTGCCAGCAGCGAATCCCTAGCGGGGGGATTTAGCACAGATACGCAGTATTTT
CASSESLAGGFSTDTQYF
>.|.|TRBV6-1|TRBJ1-1
TGTGCGTGTAACAGGGAGACTGAAGCTTTCTTT
CACNRETEAFF
>.|.|TRBV19|TRBJ1-5
TGTGCCAGTAGTACCATGACAGGCAGCAATCAGCCCCAGCATTTT
CASSTMTGSNQPQHF
>.|.|TRBV7-2|TRBJ2-7
TGTGCCAGCAGCCAAAGCACCTCATCAGGGGCCGGCTACGAGCAGTACTTC
CASSQSTSSGAGYEQYF
>.|once|TRBV29-1|TRBJ2-6
TGCAGCGCCGAGTCTGGGGCCAACGTCCTGACTTTC
CSAESGANVLTF
>TRBD2|once|TRBV14|TRBJ2-1
TGTGCCAGCAGCCAAGCCGGGAGGGGTTACAATGAGCAGTTCTTC
CASSQAGRGYNEQFF
>.|.|TRBV5-1|TRBJ2-2
TGCGCCAGCAGCCCTAGCTTCGCCGGGGAGCTGTTTTTT
CASSPSFAGELFF
>.|.|TRBV14|TRBJ1-1
TGTGCCAGCAGCCAAGAAGCCGGGGGATGGGGCACTGAAGCTTTCTTT
CASSQEAGGWGTEAFF
>TRBD1|.|TRBV12-5|TRBJ1-5
TGTGCTAGTGGTCCAGGACAGGGGAATCAGCCCCAGCATTTT
CASGPGQGNQPQHF
>TRBD1|.|TRBV9|TRBJ1-2
TGTGCCAGCAGCGTAGCGTTCGGGGGACAGGGGTTGCATGGCTACACCTTC
CASSVAFGGQGLHGYTF
>.|once|TRBV6-1|TRBJ1-5
TGTGCCAGCAGTGTAGGGGGTTTCAATCAGCCCCAGCATTTT
CASSVGGFNQPQHF
>TRBD1|once|TRBV6-5|TRBJ1-2
TGTGCCAGCAGTTCACAGACAGGGAACTATGGCTACACCTTC
CASSSQTGNYGYTF
>TRBD1|.|TRBV10-3|TRBJ2-7
TGTGCCATCACCGACCTGACAGGGGGCTACGACTTC
CAITDLTGGYDF
>.|.|TRBV2|TRBJ1-2
TGTGCCAGCAGTGAAGCCCCTATCCCAGGCTACACCTTC
CASSEAPIPGYTF
>TRBD1|.|TRBV6-1|TRBJ1-5
TGTGCCAGCAGTGAAGTGGGGACAGGGGGGAGCCCCCAGCATTTT
CASSEVGTGGSPQHF
>.|.|TRBV28|TRBJ1-1
TGTGCCAGCAGTTTTTCACCCAGCGGGCTAAACACTGAAGCTTTCTTT
CASSFSPSGLNTEAFF
>TRBD1|.|TRBV5-1|TRBJ1-1
TGCGCCAGCAGCTTGGCCTTAAAAGACAGGGGGCGTGGGGACACTGAAGCTTTCTTT
CASSLALKDRGRGDTEAFF
>.|few|TRBV19|TRBJ1-1
TGTGCCAGCTCCAAAGGAGGGGTCACTGAAGCTTTCTTT
CASSKGGVTEAFF
>TRBD2|.|TRBV7-3|TRBJ2-7
TGTGCCAGCAGCTTAGCGGTAGCGGGAGGTCTCTGGGGATACGAGCAGTACTTC
CASSLAVAGGLWGYEQYF
>TRBD2|.|TRBV28|TRBJ2-7
TGTGCCAGCAGTTTAAGGGGGACTAGCGGGAGGTCTACCCCCGAGCAGTACTTC
CASSLRGTSGRSTPEQYF
>TRBD2|.|TRBV5-6|TRBJ2-1
TGTGCCAGCAGCCGGACTAGCGGGAGGTCACATGAGCAGTTCTTC
CASSRTSGRSHEQFF
>TRBD2|.|TRBV25-1|TRBJ2-1
TGTGCCAGCAGCCCCACTAGCGGGGGCTACAATGAGCAGTTCTTC
CASSPTSGGYNEQFF
>.|.|TRBV6-4|TRBJ1-5
TGTGCCAGCACCTCGGGGGAGAGGAATCAGCCCCAGCATTTT
CASTSGERNQPQHF
>.|.|TRBV4-1|TRBJ1-5
TGCGCCAGCAGCCAAGGAGGGACATCGAATCAGCCCCAGCATTTT
CASSQGGTSNQPQHF
>.|.|TRBV5-1|TRBJ2-3
TGCGCCAGCAGCTTGGGGAGGGCGGGCAGAGATACGCAGTATTTT
CASSLGRAGRDTQYF
>.|.|TRBV9|TRBJ2-2
TGTGCCAGCAGCGGTCTGTGGGGCTCCGGGGAGCTGTTTTTT
CASSGLWGSGELFF
>TRBD1|.|TRBV19|TRBJ2-7
TGTGCCAGTAGTGGGAGATCCGGGACAGGGAGCTCCTACGAGCAGTACTTC
CASSGRSGTGSSYEQYF
>TRBD1|once|TRBV5-4|TRBJ2-7
TGTGCCAGCAGCTTGGAAGTGACAGGGATGCACGAGCAGTACTTC
CASSLEVTGMHEQYF
>.|.|TRBV6-4|TRBJ2-3
TGTGCCAGCAGTGGGCGGGCGGACAGCACAGATACGCAGTATTTT
CASSGRADSTDTQYF
>.|.|TRBV19|TRBJ1-4
TGTGCCAGTAGTATAGCGCGGGACGAGAATGAAAAACTGTTTTTT
CASSIARDENEKLFF
>TRBD1|.|TRBV6-1|TRBJ2-1
TGTGCCAGCAGTCGCGCGACAGGGGGGAATGAGCAGTTCTTC
CASSRATGGNEQFF
>TRBD1|.|TRBV9|TRBJ2-7
TGTGCCAGCAGCGTTCGGACAGGAAAGAACCGCTACGAGCAGTACTTC
CASSVRTGKNRYEQYF
>.|.|TRBV18|TRBJ2-3
TGTGCCAGCTCACCCCCTTTGGGAGACGGGGAGACAGATACGCAGTATTTT
CASSPPLGDGETDTQYF
>TRBD1|.|TRBV7-9|TRBJ1-2
TGTGCCAGCAGCGTCGGGACAGGGAGTGGCTACACCTTC
CASSVGTGSGYTF
>.|once|TRBV7-8|TRBJ1-4
TGTGCCAGCAGCTTAGCGCTGGGGGGTTCAACTAATGAAAAACTGTTTTTT
CASSLALGGSTNEKLFF
>.|.|TRBV21-1|TRBJ1-1
TGTGCCAGCAGCACTAACAGGGGAAAGAGCACTGAAGCTTTCTTT
CASSTNRGKSTEAFF
>.|.|TRBV28|TRBJ1-2
TGTGCCAGCAGTTTTGACGAGGCCAACTATGGCTACACCTTC
CASSFDEANYGYTF
>.|.|TRBV21-1|TRBJ1-1
TGTGCCAGCAGCAAAGGTCGGGAGTGGGTTGGGGAAGCTTTCTTT
CASSKGREWVGEAFF
>TRBD2|.|TRBV7-9|TRBJ2-3
TGTGCCAGCAGCTTAGCACTAGCGGGAGCCCCAGATACGCAGTATTTT
CASSLALAGAPDTQYF
>TRBD1|.|TRBV19|TRBJ2-5
TGTGCCAGTAGTTTCACGACAGGGGGCTCTGAGACCCAGTACTTC
CASSFTTGGSETQYF
>TRBD1|.|TRBV6-4|TRBJ2-7
TGTGCCAGCAGTGACACAGCGGGACAGGGGACCGAGCAGTACTTC
CASSDTAGQGTEQYF
>.|.|TRBV15|TRBJ2-7
TGTGCCACCAGCAGAGAAATAACCGGGACATTCTCCTACGAGCAGTACTTC
CATSREITGTFSYEQYF
>.|.|TRBV5-1|TRBJ2-7
TGCGCCAGCAGCGACGGGGTTTCCTACGAGCAGTACTTC
CASSDGVSYEQYF
>.|.|TRBV7-2|TRBJ1-4
TGTGCCAGCAGCCCAACACCCGAAAAACTGTTTTTT
CASSPTPEKLFF